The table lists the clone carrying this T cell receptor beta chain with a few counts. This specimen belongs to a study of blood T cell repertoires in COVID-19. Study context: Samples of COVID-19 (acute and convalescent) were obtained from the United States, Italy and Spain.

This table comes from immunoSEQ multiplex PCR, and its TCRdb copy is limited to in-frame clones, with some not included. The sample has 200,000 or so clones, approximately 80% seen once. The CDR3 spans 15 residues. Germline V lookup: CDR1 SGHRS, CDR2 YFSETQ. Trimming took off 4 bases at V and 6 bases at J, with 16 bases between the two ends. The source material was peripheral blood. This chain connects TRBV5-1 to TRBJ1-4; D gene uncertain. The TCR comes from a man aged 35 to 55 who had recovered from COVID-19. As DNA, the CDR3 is TGCGCCAGCAGCGCCACAGCGGGATCGTATGAAAAACTGTTTTTT. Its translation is CASSATAGSYEKLFF.